The rows below give T cell receptor beta chains drawn from one sample of a study of beta chain features in type 1 diabetes. The repertoire was sequenced with immunoSEQ multiplex PCR; TCRdb's copy has only in-frame clones and lacks some. The sample lists 680,000 or so clones; under 15% were seen once. The material sequenced was naive CD4+ T cells from blood. Every receptor here comes from a man aged 18 to 29 with type 1 diabetes. Each CDR3 is given without its conserved first and last residue. The D gene is left open where the match is weak.

TRBV10-1,TRBJ2-1,TRBD2,ASSESLPGLAGQYNEQF
TRBV5-1,TRBJ2-7,.,ASSTGAAYEQY
TRBV7-8,TRBJ1-2,TRBD1,ASSPTRAGGYGYT
TRBV18,TRBJ1-6,.,ASSSGQPDKNSPLH
TRBV7-2,TRBJ2-3,.,ASSLAGGHTDTQY
TRBV5-4,TRBJ1-6,.,ASSGPGQKMDSPLH
TRBV30,TRBJ1-6,.,AWRGGTQKNNSPLH
TRBV6-6,TRBJ1-1,.,ASSYDTEAF
TRBV13,TRBJ2-1,.,ASAIGVPWDEQF
TRBV9,TRBJ2-7,.,ASSRSGSSYEQY
TRBV9,TRBJ2-3,.,ASSTRPLDTQY
TRBV18,TRBJ1-5,.,ASSQTGHQPQH
TRBV5-1,TRBJ2-5,.,ASSLTAYQETQY
TRBV5-1,TRBJ2-7,.,ASSLVAGNYEQY
TRBV6-5,TRBJ1-6,.,ASSNQNSPLH
TRBV16,TRBJ2-7,.,ASRRMGGEQY
TRBV7-9,TRBJ1-5,.,ASSSRGGPNQPQH
TRBV6-1,TRBJ2-5,.,ASSHLTIEETQY
TRBV7-8,TRBJ2-2,TRBD2,ASSLALGTRGTGELF
TRBV7-9,TRBJ2-7,TRBD2,AVQGGYEQY
TRBV19,TRBJ2-1,TRBD1,ASSSGQGFANEQF
TRBV10-3,TRBJ1-5,.,AISVGVDQPQH
TRBV10-3,TRBJ1-5,.,AIKETGTNQPQH
TRBV7-9,TRBJ1-2,.,ASSSTENYGYT
TRBV5-4,TRBJ1-1,.,ASSSSLDSTEAF
TRBV9,TRBJ1-4,.,ASSPALHGGDEKLF